This T cell receptor beta chain emerged from a study of OX40 agonist ivuxolimab in advanced cancers. As for the study in general: Treatment received earlier with anti-PD-1, anti-PD-L1 or anti-CTLA-4 agents was allowed, and over 35% had some.

Data came from immunoSEQ multiplex PCR; TCRdb stores just in-frame clones and leaves some out. The top ten hold about 4.8% of the sample, which has some 62,000 clones, 91% seen once. Patients who had autoimmune disease history or got systemic immunosuppression were left out. Patients had blood sampled at baseline and again on cycle 4 day 1 and cycle 7 day 1. About this clone: Its target is unknown. The junction does not match germline at one end; this may be a read error.

Overall study findings and caveats: Low normalized T-cell clonal expansion was additionally recorded for some nonresponders.

This CDR3 is 11 amino acids long. Germline assignment: CDR1 SNHLY and CDR2 FYNNEI. The source is an adult with an advanced solid tumor such as melanoma, head and neck, liver or kidney cancer. This chain joins TRBV2 and TRBJ2-7, with D possibly matching TRBD2 (6 bases). Sequences were derived from CD4+ or CD8+ T cells sorted from blood, sampled in a trial of the OX40 agonist ivuxolimab. The CDR3 reads CASSKGTERDF. CDR3 DNA sequence: TGTGCCAGCAGTAAAGGGACGGAGCGGGACTTC.